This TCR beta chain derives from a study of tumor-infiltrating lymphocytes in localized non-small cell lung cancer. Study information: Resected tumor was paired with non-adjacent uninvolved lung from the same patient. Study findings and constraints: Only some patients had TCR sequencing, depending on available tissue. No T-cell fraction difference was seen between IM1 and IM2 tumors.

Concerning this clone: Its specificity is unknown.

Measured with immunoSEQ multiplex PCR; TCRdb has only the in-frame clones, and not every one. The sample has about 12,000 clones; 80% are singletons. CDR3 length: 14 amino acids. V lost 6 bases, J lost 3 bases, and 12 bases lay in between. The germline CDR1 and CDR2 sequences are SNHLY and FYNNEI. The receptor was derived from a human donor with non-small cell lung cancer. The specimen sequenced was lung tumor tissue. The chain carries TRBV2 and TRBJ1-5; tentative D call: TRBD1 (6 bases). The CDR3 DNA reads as TGTGCCAGCAGCCTCGGGGACACCAATCAGCCCCAGCATTTT. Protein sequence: CASSLGDTNQPQHF. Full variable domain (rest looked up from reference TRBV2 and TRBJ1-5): EPEVTQTPSHQVTQMGQEVILRCVPISNHLYFYWYRQILGQKVEFLVSFYNNEISEKSEIFDDQFSVERPDGSNFTLKIRSTKLEDSAMYFCASSLGDTNQPQHFGDGTRLSIL.